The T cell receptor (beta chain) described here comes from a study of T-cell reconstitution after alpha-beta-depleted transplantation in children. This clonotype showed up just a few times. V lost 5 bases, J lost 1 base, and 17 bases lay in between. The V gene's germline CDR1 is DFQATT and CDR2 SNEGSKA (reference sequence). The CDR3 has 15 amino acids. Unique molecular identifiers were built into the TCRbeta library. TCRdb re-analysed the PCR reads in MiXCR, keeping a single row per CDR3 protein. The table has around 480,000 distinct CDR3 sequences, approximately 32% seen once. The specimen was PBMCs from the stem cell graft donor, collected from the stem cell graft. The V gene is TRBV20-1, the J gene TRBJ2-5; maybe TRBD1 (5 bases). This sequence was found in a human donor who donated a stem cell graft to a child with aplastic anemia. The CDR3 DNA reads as TGCAGTGCTCCAGGGTCCCCGGTTTTCCAAGAGACCCAGTACTTC. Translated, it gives CSAPGSPVFQETQYF.